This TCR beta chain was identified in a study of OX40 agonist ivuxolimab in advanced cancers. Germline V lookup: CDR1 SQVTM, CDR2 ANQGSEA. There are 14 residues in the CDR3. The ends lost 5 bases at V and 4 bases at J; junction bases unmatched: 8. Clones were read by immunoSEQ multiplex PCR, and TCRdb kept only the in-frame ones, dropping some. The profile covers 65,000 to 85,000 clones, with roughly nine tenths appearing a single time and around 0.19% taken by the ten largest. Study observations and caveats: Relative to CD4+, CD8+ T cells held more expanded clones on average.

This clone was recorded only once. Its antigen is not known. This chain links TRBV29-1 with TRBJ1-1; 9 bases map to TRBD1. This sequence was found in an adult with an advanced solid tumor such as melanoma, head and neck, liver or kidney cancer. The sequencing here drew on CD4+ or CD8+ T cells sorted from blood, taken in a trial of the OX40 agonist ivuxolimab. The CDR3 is CSVTGGIEGTEAFF. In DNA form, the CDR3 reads TGCAGCGTTACAGGGGGCATCGAGGGCACTGAAGCTTTCTTT.